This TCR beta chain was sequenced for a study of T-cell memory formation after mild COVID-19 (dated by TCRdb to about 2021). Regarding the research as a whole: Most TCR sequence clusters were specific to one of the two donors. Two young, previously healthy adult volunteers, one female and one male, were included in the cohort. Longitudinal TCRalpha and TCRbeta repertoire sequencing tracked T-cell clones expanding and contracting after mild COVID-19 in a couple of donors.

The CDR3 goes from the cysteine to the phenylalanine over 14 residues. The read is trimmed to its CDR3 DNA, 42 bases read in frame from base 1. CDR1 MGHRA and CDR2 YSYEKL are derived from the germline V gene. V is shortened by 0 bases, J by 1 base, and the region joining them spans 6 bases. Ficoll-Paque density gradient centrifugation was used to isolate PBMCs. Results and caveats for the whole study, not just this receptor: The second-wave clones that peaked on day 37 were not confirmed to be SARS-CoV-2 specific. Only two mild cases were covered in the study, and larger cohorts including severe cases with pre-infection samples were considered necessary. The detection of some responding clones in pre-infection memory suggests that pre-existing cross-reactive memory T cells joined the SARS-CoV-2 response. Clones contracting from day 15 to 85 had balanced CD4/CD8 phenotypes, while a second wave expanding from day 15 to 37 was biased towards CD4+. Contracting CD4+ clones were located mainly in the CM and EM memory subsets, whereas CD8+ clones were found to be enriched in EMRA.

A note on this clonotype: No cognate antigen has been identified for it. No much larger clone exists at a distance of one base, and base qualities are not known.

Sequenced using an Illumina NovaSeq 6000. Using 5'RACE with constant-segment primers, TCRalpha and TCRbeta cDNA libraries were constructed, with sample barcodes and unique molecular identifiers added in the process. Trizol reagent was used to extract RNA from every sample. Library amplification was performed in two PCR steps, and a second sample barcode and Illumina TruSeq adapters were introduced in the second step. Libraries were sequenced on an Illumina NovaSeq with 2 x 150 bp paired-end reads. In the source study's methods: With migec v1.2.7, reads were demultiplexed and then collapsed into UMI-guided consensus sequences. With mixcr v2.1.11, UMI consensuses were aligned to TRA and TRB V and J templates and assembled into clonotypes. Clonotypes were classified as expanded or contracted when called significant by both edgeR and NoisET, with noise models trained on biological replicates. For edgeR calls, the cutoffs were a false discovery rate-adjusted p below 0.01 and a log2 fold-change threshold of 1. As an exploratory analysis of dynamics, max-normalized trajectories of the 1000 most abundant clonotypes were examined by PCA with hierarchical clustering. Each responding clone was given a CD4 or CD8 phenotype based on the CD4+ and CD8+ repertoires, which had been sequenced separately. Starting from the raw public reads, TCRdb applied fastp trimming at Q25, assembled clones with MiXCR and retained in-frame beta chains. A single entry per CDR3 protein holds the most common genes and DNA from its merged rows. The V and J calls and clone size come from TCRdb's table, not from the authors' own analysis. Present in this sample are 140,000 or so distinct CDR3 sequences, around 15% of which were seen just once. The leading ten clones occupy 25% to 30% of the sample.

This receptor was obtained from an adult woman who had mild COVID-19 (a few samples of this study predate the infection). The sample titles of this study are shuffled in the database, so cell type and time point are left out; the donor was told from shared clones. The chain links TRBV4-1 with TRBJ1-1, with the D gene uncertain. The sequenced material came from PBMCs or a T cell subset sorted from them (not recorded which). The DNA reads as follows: TGCGCCAGCAGCCAAGAATTTGCGAACACTGAAGCTTTCTTT. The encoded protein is CASSQEFANTEAFF.